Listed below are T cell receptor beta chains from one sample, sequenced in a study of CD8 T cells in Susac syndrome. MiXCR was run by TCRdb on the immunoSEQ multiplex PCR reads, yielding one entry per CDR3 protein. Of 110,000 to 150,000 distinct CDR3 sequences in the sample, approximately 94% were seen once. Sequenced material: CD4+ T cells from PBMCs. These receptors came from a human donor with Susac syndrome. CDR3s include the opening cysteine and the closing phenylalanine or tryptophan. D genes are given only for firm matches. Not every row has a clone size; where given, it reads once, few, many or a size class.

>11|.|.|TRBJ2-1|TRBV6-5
CASRRGNEQFF
TGTGCCAGCAGGAGGGGGAATGAGCAGTTCTTC
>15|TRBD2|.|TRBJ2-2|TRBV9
CASSGAGVGTGELFF
TGTGCCAGCAGCGGAGCGGGAGTAGGCACCGGGGAGCTGTTTTTT
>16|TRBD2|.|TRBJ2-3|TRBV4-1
CASSARTSGGPDTQYF
TGCGCCAGCAGCGCCCGGACTAGCGGGGGGCCCGATACGCAGTATTTT
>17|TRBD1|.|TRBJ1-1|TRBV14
CASSPLGQGALRTEAFF
TGTGCCAGCAGCCCCTTAGGACAGGGGGCATTGAGGACTGAAGCTTTCTTT
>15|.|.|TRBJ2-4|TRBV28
CASSSMGIAKNIQYF
TGTGCCAGCAGCAGTATGGGGATCGCCAAAAACATTCAGTACTTC
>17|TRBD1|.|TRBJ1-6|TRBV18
CASSQSPSETGNSPLHF
TGTGCCAGCTCACAATCGCCTTCCGAGACAGGGAATTCACCCCTCCACTTT
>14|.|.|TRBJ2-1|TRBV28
CASSSGPQLNEQFF
TGTGCCAGCAGTTCGGGACCTCAACTGAATGAGCAGTTCTTC
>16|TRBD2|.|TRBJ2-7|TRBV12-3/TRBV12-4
CASSATSGGDGYEQYF
TGTGCCAGCAGTGCGACTAGCGGGGGAGATGGCTACGAGCAGTACTTC
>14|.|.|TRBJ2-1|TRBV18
CASSPGLQYNEQFF
TGTGCCAGCTCACCGGGACTGCAATACAATGAGCAGTTCTTC
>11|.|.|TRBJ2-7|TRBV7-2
CASLNAYEQYF
TGTGCCAGCTTGAACGCGTACGAGCAGTACTTC
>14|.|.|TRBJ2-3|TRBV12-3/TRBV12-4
CASSGSARTDTQYF
TGTGCCAGCAGCGGGAGCGCCCGCACAGATACGCAGTATTTT
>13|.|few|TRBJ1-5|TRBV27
CASSPPGNQPQHF
TGTGCCAGCAGTCCTCCAGGGAATCAGCCCCAGCATTTT
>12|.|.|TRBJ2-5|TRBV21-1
CASSREKETQYF
TGTGCCAGCAGCAGGGAGAAGGAGACCCAGTACTTC
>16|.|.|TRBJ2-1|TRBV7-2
CASSPRASGLNNEQFF
TGTGCCAGCAGCCCGAGGGCCAGCGGGCTTAACAATGAGCAGTTCTTC
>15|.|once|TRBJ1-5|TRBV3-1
CASSQRGASNQPQHF
TGTGCCAGCAGCCAAAGAGGGGCCAGTAATCAGCCCCAGCATTTT
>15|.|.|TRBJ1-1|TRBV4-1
CASSQDGFARTEAFF
TGCGCCAGCAGCCAAGATGGTTTTGCTCGAACTGAAGCTTTCTTT
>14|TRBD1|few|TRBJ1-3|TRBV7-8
CASSSGTAGNTIYF
TGTGCCAGCAGCTCCGGGACAGCTGGAAACACCATATATTTT
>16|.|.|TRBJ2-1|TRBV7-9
CASSPRWESAYNEQFF
TGTGCCAGCAGCCCTAGGTGGGAGTCGGCCTACAATGAGCAGTTCTTC
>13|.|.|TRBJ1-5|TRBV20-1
CSARGDRDQPQHF
TGCAGTGCTAGAGGTGATAGGGATCAGCCCCAGCATTTT
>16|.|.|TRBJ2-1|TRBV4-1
CASSQVHVSSYNEQFF
TGCGCCAGCAGCCAAGTCCATGTTAGCTCCTACAATGAGCAGTTCTTC
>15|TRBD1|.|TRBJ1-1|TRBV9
CASSDGDSSDTEAFF
TGTGCCAGCAGCGATGGGGACAGTTCAGACACTGAAGCTTTCTTT
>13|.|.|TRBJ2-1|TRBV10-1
CASKGGENNEQFF
TGCGCCAGCAAGGGGGGGGAAAACAATGAGCAGTTCTTC
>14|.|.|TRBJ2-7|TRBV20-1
CSARYLGGGYEQYF
TGCAGTGCTAGGTACCTCGGGGGCGGTTACGAGCAGTACTTC
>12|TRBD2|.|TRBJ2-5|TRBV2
CASSDGGATQYF
TGTGCCAGCAGTGACGGGGGGGCGACCCAGTACTTC
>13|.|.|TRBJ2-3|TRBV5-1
CASSDPGGDTQYF
TGCGCCAGCAGCGACCCCGGCGGAGATACGCAGTATTTT
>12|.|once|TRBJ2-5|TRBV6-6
CASSTPPETQYF
TGTGCCAGCAGTACGCCCCCAGAGACCCAGTACTTC
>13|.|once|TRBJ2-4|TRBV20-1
CSARDQGQNIQYF
TGCAGTGCTAGAGATCAGGGCCAAAACATTCAGTACTTC
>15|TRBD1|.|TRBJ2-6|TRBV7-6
CASRRDSSGANVLTF
TGTGCCAGCAGACGGGACAGCTCTGGGGCCAACGTCCTGACTTTC
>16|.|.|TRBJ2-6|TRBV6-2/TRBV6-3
CASSLMGSSGANVLTF
TGTGCCAGCAGCCTCATGGGGTCCTCTGGGGCCAACGTCCTGACTTTC
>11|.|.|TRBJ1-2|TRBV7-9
CASSWHRRVVF
TGTGCCAGCAGCTGGCACAGGCGTGTGGTCTTC
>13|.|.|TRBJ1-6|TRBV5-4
CASSSSRDSPLHF
TGTGCCAGCAGCTCTAGCAGGGATTCACCCCTCCACTTT
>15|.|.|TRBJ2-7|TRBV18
CASSPLAENTYEQYF
TGTGCCAGCTCACCTTTGGCAGAGAATACCTACGAGCAGTACTTC
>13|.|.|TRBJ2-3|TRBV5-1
CASSPHPEDTQYF
TGCGCCAGCAGCCCCCACCCCGAGGATACGCAGTATTTT
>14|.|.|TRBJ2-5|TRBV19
CASSIQGRGETQYF
TGTGCCAGTAGTATACAGGGACGAGGAGAGACCCAGTACTTC
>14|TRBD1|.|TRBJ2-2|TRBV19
CASRRGQGAGELFF
TGTGCCAGTAGGCGGGGACAGGGGGCCGGGGAGCTGTTTTTT
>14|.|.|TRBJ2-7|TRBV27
CASSKEGLSREQYF
TGTGCCAGCAGTAAGGAGGGGCTCTCTCGCGAGCAGTACTTC
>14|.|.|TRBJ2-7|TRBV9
CASSRAVGGYEQYF
TGTGCCAGCAGCCGCGCAGTTGGGGGCTACGAGCAGTACTTC
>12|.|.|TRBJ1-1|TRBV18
CASSLQGTEAFF
TGTGCCAGCTCACTACAGGGCACTGAAGCTTTCTTT
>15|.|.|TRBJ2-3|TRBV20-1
CSALSRLASTDTQYF
TGCAGTGCTCTGAGCCGACTGGCAAGCACAGATACGCAGTATTTT
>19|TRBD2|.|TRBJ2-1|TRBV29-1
CSVEGFIAGGLRGYNEQFF
TGCAGCGTTGAAGGTTTCATTGCGGGAGGCCTTAGGGGCTACAATGAGCAGTTCTTC
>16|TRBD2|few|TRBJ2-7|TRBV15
CATSRDRASGGNEQYF
TGTGCCACCAGCAGAGATCGAGCTAGCGGAGGGAACGAGCAGTACTTC
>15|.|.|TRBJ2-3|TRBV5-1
CASSLVGRGPDTQYF
TGCGCCAGCAGCTTGGTCGGGAGAGGCCCAGATACGCAGTATTTT
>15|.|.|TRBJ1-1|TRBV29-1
CSVAYTGAMNTEAFF
TGCAGCGTTGCCTACACCGGGGCTATGAACACTGAAGCTTTCTTT
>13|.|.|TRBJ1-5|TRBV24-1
CATSAGARQPQHF
TGTGCCACCAGTGCGGGGGCCCGGCAGCCCCAGCATTTT
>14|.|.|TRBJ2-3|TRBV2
CATRDPTSTDTQYF
TGTGCCACCCGGGACCCCACTAGCACAGATACGCAGTATTTT
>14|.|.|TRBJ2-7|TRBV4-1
CASSQPGPPYEQYF
TGCGCCAGCAGCCAACCGGGCCCTCCCTACGAGCAGTACTTC
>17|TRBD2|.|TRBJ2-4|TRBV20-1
CSARELLADIAKNIQYF
TGCAGTGCTAGAGAGCTCCTAGCGGATATAGCCAAAAACATTCAGTACTTC
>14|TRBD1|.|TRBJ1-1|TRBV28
CASSNHRGSTEAFF
TGTGCCAGCAGTAACCACAGGGGGTCCACTGAAGCTTTCTTT
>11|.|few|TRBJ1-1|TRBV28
CASSGGGRAFF
TGTGCCAGCAGTGGGGGGGGACGGGCTTTCTTT
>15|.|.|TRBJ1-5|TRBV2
CASSEAPGHNQPQHF
TGTGCCAGCAGTGAAGCGCCGGGTCATAATCAGCCCCAGCATTTT
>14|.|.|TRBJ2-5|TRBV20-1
CSARRRDKEETQYF
TGCAGTGCTAGGCGCCGGGATAAAGAGGAGACCCAGTACTTC